This T cell receptor beta chain was captured by sequencing in a study of T cells after yellow fever vaccination. Study findings and constraints: Subsequent to the booster, the majority of primary-vaccination clones reappeared (around 96% CD4, 88% CD8).

Looked up from germline, CDR1 is ENHRY and CDR2 is SYGVKD. V lost 3 bases, J lost 8 bases, and 7 bases lay in between. The CDR3 has 12 residues. This clonotype occurred many times. What it binds is not known. In TCRdb, the 5' RACE reads were re-called with MiXCR into one record per CDR3 protein. The sample gives more than 90,000 distinct CDR3 sequences, roughly 7.9% of which show up once; approximately 3% is in the top ten. This sequence was found in a man aged 18 to 35 who received the YFV17D yellow fever vaccine. Sample: CD4+ T cells sorted from PBMCs, taken around 45 days after the first yellow fever vaccination. This chain connects TRBV10-3 to TRBJ1-4; D uncertain. The CDR3 sequence is CAISEGREKLFF. The CDR3 bases are TGTGCCATCAGTGAAGGAAGGGAAAAACTGTTTTTT.